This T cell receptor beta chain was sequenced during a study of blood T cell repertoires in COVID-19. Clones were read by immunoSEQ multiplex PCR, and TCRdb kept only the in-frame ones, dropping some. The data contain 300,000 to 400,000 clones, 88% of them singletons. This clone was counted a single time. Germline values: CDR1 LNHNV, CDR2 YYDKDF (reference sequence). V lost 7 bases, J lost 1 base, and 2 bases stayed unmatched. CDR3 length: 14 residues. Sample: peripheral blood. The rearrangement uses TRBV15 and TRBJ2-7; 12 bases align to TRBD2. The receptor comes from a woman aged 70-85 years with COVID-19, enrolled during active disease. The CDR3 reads CATKGTSGSYEQYF. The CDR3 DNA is TGTGCCACCAAGGGGACTAGCGGGTCCTACGAGCAGTACTTC.